The rows below give T cell receptor beta chains drawn from one sample of a study of technical replicates of blood from several donors. Some clones are missing from TCRdb's copy, which holds only in-frame ones; the method was immunoSEQ multiplex PCR. The sample holds tens of thousands of clones, under 99% seen once. Sequenced sample: T cells isolated from PBMCs. The receptor set was obtained from a human donor in good health. Both conserved end residues are part of each CDR3. Each record gives: V gene, J gene, D gene, CDR3 protein. The D gene is left open where the match is weak.

V gene: TRBV5-8; J gene: TRBJ2-7; D gene: TRBD1; CDR3 protein: CASSNRQGGFSYEQYF
V gene: TRBV27; J gene: TRBJ2-5; D gene: -; CDR3 protein: CASSLSLQETQYF
V gene: TRBV14; J gene: TRBJ2-1; D gene: -; CDR3 protein: CASSQDRFSYNEQFF
V gene: TRBV5-1; J gene: TRBJ1-5; D gene: -; CDR3 protein: CASSLQTGDQPQHF
V gene: TRBV30; J gene: TRBJ1-4; D gene: -; CDR3 protein: CAWSIRATNEKLFF
V gene: TRBV5-1; J gene: TRBJ2-2; D gene: -; CDR3 protein: CASSLAKGAANTGELFF
V gene: TRBV19; J gene: TRBJ1-4; D gene: TRBD1; CDR3 protein: CASTRQGKNEKLFF
V gene: TRBV19; J gene: TRBJ2-7; D gene: TRBD1; CDR3 protein: CASGTGTGALEQYF
V gene: TRBV29-1; J gene: TRBJ1-1; D gene: -; CDR3 protein: CSTDIVGGTKAFF
V gene: TRBV2; J gene: TRBJ2-3; D gene: TRBD2; CDR3 protein: CASSQRTSGGTDTQYF
V gene: TRBV7-9; J gene: TRBJ2-7; D gene: -; CDR3 protein: CASSLGTDTYEQYF
V gene: TRBV29-1; J gene: TRBJ2-7; D gene: -; CDR3 protein: CSPNGPNLPKQYF
V gene: TRBV6-5; J gene: TRBJ2-1; D gene: TRBD2; CDR3 protein: CASRYRLAGGNEQFF
V gene: TRBV30; J gene: TRBJ2-7; D gene: -; CDR3 protein: CAWSVQAGHEQYF
V gene: TRBV11-3; J gene: TRBJ2-3; D gene: -; CDR3 protein: CASSPYTDTQYF
V gene: TRBV20-1; J gene: TRBJ2-5; D gene: TRBD2; CDR3 protein: CSGEGGETQYF
V gene: TRBV28; J gene: TRBJ1-1; D gene: TRBD1; CDR3 protein: CASSFNDRVNTEAFF
V gene: TRBV27; J gene: TRBJ1-2; D gene: -; CDR3 protein: CASSEGGFGDGYTF
V gene: TRBV6-5; J gene: TRBJ1-2; D gene: -; CDR3 protein: CASSPSGGESYGYTF
V gene: TRBV7-9; J gene: TRBJ2-7; D gene: -; CDR3 protein: CASSLYPTGNEQYF
V gene: TRBV29-1; J gene: TRBJ1-5; D gene: -; CDR3 protein: CSVDTGLNQPQHF
V gene: TRBV9; J gene: TRBJ2-2; D gene: -; CDR3 protein: CASSVAHSNTGELFF
V gene: TRBV5-5; J gene: TRBJ1-1; D gene: -; CDR3 protein: CASIWTDYNTEAFF
V gene: TRBV18; J gene: TRBJ1-2; D gene: -; CDR3 protein: CASSKSGLPGYTF
V gene: TRBV28; J gene: TRBJ1-1; D gene: -; CDR3 protein: CASTVTTGFGANTEAFF
V gene: TRBV9; J gene: TRBJ1-5; D gene: TRBD1; CDR3 protein: CASSGGTGDQPQHF
V gene: TRBV7-2; J gene: TRBJ2-1; D gene: -; CDR3 protein: CASSLMTGSYNEQFF
V gene: TRBV10-1; J gene: TRBJ2-4; D gene: -; CDR3 protein: CASSDGETKNIQYF
V gene: TRBV5-1; J gene: TRBJ1-1; D gene: -; CDR3 protein: CASNSGPHSAEAFF
V gene: TRBV7-3; J gene: TRBJ2-7; D gene: -; CDR3 protein: CASSLTFPPYEQYF
V gene: TRBV6-1; J gene: TRBJ2-7; D gene: TRBD2; CDR3 protein: CASIEGASGSYEQYF
V gene: TRBV19; J gene: TRBJ1-2; D gene: TRBD1; CDR3 protein: CASSNGRGLGIYGYTF
V gene: TRBV7-3; J gene: TRBJ2-1; D gene: -; CDR3 protein: CASSFGNEQFF
V gene: TRBV28; J gene: TRBJ1-4; D gene: TRBD1; CDR3 protein: CASSLSGTGGLAGKLFF
V gene: TRBV11-1; J gene: TRBJ2-5; D gene: -; CDR3 protein: CASSWTLETQYF
V gene: TRBV7-8; J gene: TRBJ2-1; D gene: TRBD1; CDR3 protein: CASSFRGSYNEQFF
V gene: TRBV28; J gene: TRBJ2-7; D gene: TRBD1; CDR3 protein: CASSLSPGGFPYEQYF
V gene: TRBV15; J gene: TRBJ2-2; D gene: TRBD1; CDR3 protein: CATSRVPGTGAFTGELFF
V gene: TRBV28; J gene: TRBJ1-1; D gene: TRBD1; CDR3 protein: CASSPRQGGTEAFF
V gene: TRBV5-4; J gene: TRBJ2-7; D gene: -; CDR3 protein: CASVQGSEQYF
V gene: TRBV5-4; J gene: TRBJ2-7; D gene: -; CDR3 protein: CASSLDEAGIPPYEQYF
V gene: TRBV29-1; J gene: TRBJ2-3; D gene: TRBD2; CDR3 protein: CSVGAGGPTDTQYF
V gene: TRBV10-3; J gene: TRBJ2-7; D gene: TRBD2; CDR3 protein: CAISASGLAGEEQYF
V gene: TRBV5-1; J gene: TRBJ1-4; D gene: -; CDR3 protein: CASSSEREGEKLFF
V gene: TRBV5-1; J gene: TRBJ2-7; D gene: -; CDR3 protein: CASSLFQGPNYEQYF
V gene: TRBV7-8; J gene: TRBJ2-1; D gene: -; CDR3 protein: CASSLEFTGVYNEQFF
V gene: TRBV5-1; J gene: TRBJ2-1; D gene: -; CDR3 protein: CASSPVSSYNEQFF
V gene: TRBV20-1; J gene: TRBJ2-5; D gene: TRBD1; CDR3 protein: CSPTDRVQYF
V gene: TRBV19; J gene: TRBJ2-1; D gene: TRBD2; CDR3 protein: CASSLRWLAGQFHHNEQFF
V gene: TRBV19; J gene: TRBJ1-3; D gene: TRBD1; CDR3 protein: CASKVGDRSGNTIYF
V gene: TRBV7-2; J gene: TRBJ1-1; D gene: TRBD1; CDR3 protein: CASSLGRGLTEAFF
V gene: TRBV7-9; J gene: TRBJ2-2; D gene: TRBD1; CDR3 protein: CASSPQRGPNTGELFF
V gene: TRBV25-1; J gene: TRBJ2-6; D gene: -; CDR3 protein: CASSEYRGSGANVLTF